These 31 T cell receptor beta chains came from one sample sequenced in a study of CD8+ T cells in alopecia areata. Extracted RNA was reverse transcribed, and the resulting cDNA served as sequencing template. Sequenced by immunoSEQ multiplex PCR; TCRdb stores in-frame clones only, minus some. This sample has some 210,000 clones, with 50% to 60% found just once. The sequences come from CD4+ T cells sorted from blood, collected at week 0. These receptors all come from a human donor with alopecia areata.

Only a few counts were recorded for this clone. The chain employs TRBV29-1 and TRBJ2-1; D unresolved. Trimming removed 7 bases from V and 7 bases from J, with 8 bases in between. CDR1 and CDR2 (germline): SQVTM, ANQGSEA. The CDR3 length is 10 residues. The CDR3 nucleotides are TGCAGCGCAGGTGGGAATGAGCAGTTCTTC. Protein product: CSAGGNEQFF.

The chain has TRBV30 and TRBJ2-5; weak D call: TRBD2 (6 bases). The V gene's germline CDR1 is GTSNPN and CDR2 SVGIG (reference sequence). Trimming removed 2 bases from V and 0 bases from J, with 13 bases in between. The CDR3 covers 15 residues. The CDR3 is CAWSLLSGHQETQYF. The CDR3 DNA reads TGTGCCTGGAGTCTCCTCAGCGGGCACCAAGAGACCCAGTACTTC.

The chain combines TRBV9 with TRBJ2-1; 7 bases are a match to TRBD2. The CDR3 is 15 residues long. Germline V gives CDR1 SGDLS, CDR2 YYNGEE. With V trimmed by 2 bases and J by 4 bases, 6 bases remained unmatched. The CDR3 sequence is CASSVGGSWYNEQFF. The CDR3 region has the DNA TGTGCCAGCAGCGTTGGCGGGAGCTGGTACAATGAGCAGTTCTTC.

The sample holds one count of this clone. Other DNA sequences of this sample code for an identical CDR3. The chain links TRBV5-6 to TRBJ2-3; D is unresolved. Germline V gene sequence: CDR1 SGHDT, CDR2 YYEEEE. V was shortened by 0 bases and J by 2 bases, with 4 bases between the two germline ends. The CDR3 is made up of 13 amino acids. The CDR3 protein is CASSLGSTDTQYF. In nucleotides, the CDR3 is TGTGCCAGCAGCTTGGGGTCCACAGATACGCAGTATTTT. Variable domain in full (rest from reference TRBV5-6 and TRBJ2-3): DAGVTQSPTHLIKTRGQQVTLRCSPKSGHDTVSWYQQALGQGPQFIFQYYEEEERQRGNFPDRFSGHQFPNYSSELNVNALLLGDSALYLCASSLGSTDTQYFGPGTRLTVL.

This clone was observed a few times. This chain uses TRBV25-1 with TRBJ1-3; TRBD1 is a possible D gene (6 bases). The CDR3 loop spans 17 amino acids. V shed 6 bases and J shed 0 bases, with 18 bases lying between them. Germline V gene data show CDR1 as MGHDK and CDR2 as SYGVNS. CDR3 residues: CASRGGSGTNSGNTIYF. CDR3 nucleotides: TGTGCCAGCAGAGGGGGTTCCGGGACAAACTCTGGAAACACCATATATTTT.

The table lists this clone with a few counts. This chain links TRBV5-1 with TRBJ1-2; D is perhaps TRBD1 (5 bases). Germline V CDR1 and CDR2: SGHRS, YFSETQ. The CDR3 runs 13 residues. Deletions cut 0 bases from V and 8 bases from J, with 11 bases between. The chain's CDR3 is CASSLDGGVGYTF. For the CDR3, the DNA is TGCGCCAGCAGCTTGGACGGGGGAGTCGGCTACACCTTC.

This clone was seen more than once but under ten times. The chain couples TRBV30 to TRBJ1-1, with D possibly TRBD1 on 6 matching bases. The V end lost 3 bases, the J end lost 4 bases, and 15 bases lay between the germline ends. CDR3 length: 14 residues. CDR1 is GTSNPN and CDR2 is SVGIG in the germline V gene (reference sequence). In DNA, the CDR3 is TGTGCCTGGAGGACAGGACTGGAAAGCACTGAAGCTTTCTTT. This translates into CAWRTGLESTEAFF.

The V call is TRBV2, the J call TRBJ2-2; maybe TRBD2 (6 bases). V lost 0 bases and J 7 bases, leaving 6 bases between the germline ends. The germline V gene has CDR1 SNHLY and CDR2 FYNNEI. The CDR3 has 13 residues. In DNA form, the CDR3 reads TGTGCCAGCAGTGAAGCTAGCGGCGGGGAGCTGTTTTTT. It codes for CASSEASGGELFF.

V is TRBV11-2 and J is TRBJ1-6; unclear D gene. The germline V and J ends were trimmed by 4 bases and 6 bases, with 10 bases remaining between them. Looked up from germline, CDR1 is SGHAT and CDR2 is FQNNGV. The CDR3 is 14 amino acids. CDR3 protein: CASSSDFGNSPLHF. The CDR3 DNA sequence: TGTGCCAGCAGCTCAGACTTCGGTAATTCACCCCTCCACTTT.

This clone turned up a few times. The chain recombines TRBV29-1 with TRBJ1-2; no firm D call. The CDR3 sequence is 11 residues long. Germline V gene lookup returns CDR1 SQVTM and CDR2 ANQGSEA. The V end was cut by 7 bases, the J end by 3 bases, with 9 bases between. The CDR3 DNA follows: TGCAGCGCGGTTAGTCACTATGGCTACACCTTC. This encodes CSAVSHYGYTF. Complete variable domain (other parts from reference TRBV29-1 and TRBJ1-2): SAVISQKPSRDICQRGTSLTIQCQVDSQVTMMFWYRQQPGQSLTLIATANQGSEATYESGFVIDKFPISRPNLTFSTLTVSNMSPEDSSIYLCSAVSHYGYTFGSGTRLTVV.

The J gene is TRBJ2-5, the V gene TRBV27; TRBD2 agrees at 7 bases. J gave up 5 bases and V 3 bases, and 9 bases lay outside the gene matches. Per the germline V gene, CDR1 is MNHEY and CDR2 is SMNVEV (reference sequence). The CDR3 is 15 residues long. This CDR3 reads CASSFLGEGPETQYF. The CDR3 DNA sequence: TGTGCCAGCAGTTTTTTGGGGGAGGGGCCGGAGACCCAGTACTTC.

The chain recombines TRBV29-1 with TRBJ2-7; no firm D call. V gave up 4 bases and J gave up 0 bases, with 13 bases separating them. The germline V gene has CDR1 SQVTM and CDR2 ANQGSEA. The CDR3 contains 14 residues. For the CDR3, the DNA is TGCAGCGTTGGGTTCCCCCCTCCCTCCTACGAGCAGTACTTC. Translated: CSVGFPPPSYEQYF.

This clone is a singleton in its sample. This chain's CDR3 is CAWSGGRGFAYEQYF. The CDR3 DNA reads TGTGCCTGGAGCGGAGGACGGGGGTTTGCCTACGAGCAGTACTTC. The rearrangement joins TRBV30 to TRBJ2-7; weak D call: TRBD2 (6 bases). The CDR3 is made up of 15 amino acids. Deletions cut 3 bases from V and 2 bases from J, with 17 bases between. CDR1 GTSNPN and CDR2 SVGIG come from the germline V gene (reference sequence).

The J gene is TRBJ1-1, the V gene TRBV2; D is perhaps TRBD1 (6 bases). V was pared by 6 bases and J by 4 bases, with 9 bases between. Germline lookup yields CDR1 SNHLY and CDR2 FYNNEI. The CDR3 loop spans 12 amino acids. Written as DNA, the CDR3 is TGTGCCAGCAGGGGCAGGGGCACTGAAGCTTTCTTT. Encoded protein: CASRGRGTEAFF. The whole variable domain, filled in from reference TRBV2 and TRBJ1-1, reads EPEVTQTPSHQVTQMGQEVILRCVPISNHLYFYWYRQILGQKVEFLVSFYNNEISEKSEIFDDQFSVERPDGSNFTLKIRSTKLEDSAMYFCASRGRGTEAFFGQGTRLTVV.

This chain links TRBV2 with TRBJ1-2; 10 bases map to TRBD1. V lost 7 bases to trimming and J lost 3 bases; unmatched junction nucleotides: 8. Germline CDR1 is SNHLY and CDR2 is FYNNEI. The CDR3 sequence is 15 residues long. The CDR3 bases are TGTGCCAGCAAAGAAACCGGGACAGGGGACTATGGCTACACCTTC. This sequence encodes CASKETGTGDYGYTF.

This clone was detected only a few times. V is TRBV18 and J is TRBJ2-1; no firm D call. The CDR3 loop spans 16 amino acids. V gave up 3 bases and J gave up 0 bases, with 12 bases separating them. Germline assignment: CDR1 KGHSH and CDR2 LQKENI. CDR3 residues: CASSPPSASSYNEQFF. As DNA, the CDR3 is TGTGCCAGCTCACCCCCCAGCGCCAGCTCCTACAATGAGCAGTTCTTC.

The rearrangement links TRBV27 to TRBJ1-2; D is perhaps TRBD1 (6 bases). This CDR3 is 15 amino acids long. Germline CDR1 is MNHEY and CDR2 is SMNVEV (reference sequence). Trimming pared 0 bases from V and 8 bases from J, leaving 16 bases between. CDR3 sequence (DNA): TGTGCCAGCAGTTTATCGCCAGGGGCCCACTTAGGCTACACCTTC. Its translation is CASSLSPGAHLGYTF.

This chain uses TRBV5-1 with TRBJ1-2; D ambiguous. With 2 bases removed from V and 5 bases from J, the gap between germline ends came to 22 bases. CDR3 length equals 17 residues. Per the germline V gene, CDR1 is SGHRS and CDR2 is YFSETQ. The CDR3 reads CASSLIPTHKGAYGYTF. The CDR3 DNA reads TGCGCCAGCAGCTTAATCCCCACACACAAAGGCGCTTATGGCTACACCTTC.

The rearrangement links TRBV30 to TRBJ1-6; 9 positions agree with TRBD1. CDR1 GTSNPN and CDR2 SVGIG come from the germline V gene (reference sequence). CDR3 length: 14 amino acids. The trim removed 4 bases at V and 7 bases at J, leaving 5 bases unmatched. CDR3: CAWMWGTGNSPLHF. The CDR3, as DNA: TGTGCCTGGATGTGGGGGACAGGGAATTCACCCCTCCACTTT.

The sample holds one count of this clone. The genes are TRBV29-1 and TRBJ1-1; D ambiguous. The germline V and J ends were trimmed by 7 bases and 1 base, with 19 bases remaining between them. The CDR3 covers 15 residues. Looked up from germline, CDR1 is SQVTM and CDR2 is ANQGSEA. The CDR3 loop reads CSASGGVGGNTEAFF. The CDR3, as DNA: TGCAGCGCCAGTGGTGGGGTAGGAGGGAACACTGAAGCTTTCTTT.

Comment on this clone: The same CDR3 can be traced to other DNA sequences in this sample. The J gene is TRBJ1-1, the V gene TRBV9; D gene unclear. Per germline, CDR1 SGDLS and CDR2 YYNGEE. The CDR3 has 13 residues. V was pared by 0 bases and J by 0 bases, with 3 bases between. This chain's CDR3 is CASSVELNTEAFF. The CDR3 DNA sequence: TGTGCCAGCAGCGTAGAATTGAACACTGAAGCTTTCTTT.

In nucleotides, the CDR3 is TGTGCCAGCAGCAGCGTATACGAGCAGTACTTC. Translated, it gives CASSSVYEQYF. V is TRBV7-9 and J is TRBJ2-7; unclear D gene. The CDR3 is 11 amino acids. CDR1 is SEHNR, CDR2 FQNEAQ, per germline (reference sequence). The V gene lost 5 bases and the J gene lost 4 bases, with 6 bases spanning the gap.

The V call is TRBV29-1, the J call TRBJ1-4, with 11 positions matching TRBD1. Germline CDR1 is SQVTM and CDR2 is ANQGSEA. V was pared by 3 bases and J by 8 bases, with 8 bases of the junction left unmatched. There are 15 residues in the CDR3. CDR3 sequence (DNA): TGCAGCGTTGACCCCGGGACAGGGGGACGGGAAAAACTGTTTTTT. Protein product: CSVDPGTGGREKLFF.

This clone was recorded a few times. The V and J genes are TRBV29-1 and TRBJ1-3; 10 nucleotides agree with TRBD1. V lost 7 bases, J lost 0 bases, and 18 bases stayed unmatched. Germline V CDR1 and CDR2: SQVTM, ANQGSEA. The CDR3 has 19 residues. The CDR3 nucleotides read TGCAGCGCCATTGAAACCTCCGGGACAGGGGCTCTCTCTGGAAACACCATATATTTT. This encodes CSAIETSGTGALSGNTIYF.

The chain carries TRBV7-2 and TRBJ1-6; 9 bases are shared with TRBD1. This CDR3 contains 14 residues. Looked up from germline, CDR1 is SGHTA and CDR2 is FQGNSA. V lost 1 base to trimming and J lost 10 bases; unmatched junction nucleotides: 2. CDR3 sequence reads: CASSLDRGLSPLHF. The DNA for the CDR3 is TGTGCCAGCAGCTTAGACAGGGGGCTCTCACCCCTCCACTTT.

This clone was seen more than once but under ten times. This chain joins TRBV6-5 and TRBJ1-6, with D perhaps TRBD1 (6 bases). V dropped 2 bases and J dropped 9 bases, with 17 bases sitting between them. Germline CDR1 is MNHEY and CDR2 is SVGAGI. This CDR3 spans 16 amino acids. CDR3 in amino acids: CASSYGGRGRSSPLHF. DNA for the CDR3: TGTGCCAGCAGTTACGGCGGCAGGGGCAGAAGTTCACCCCTCCACTTT.

The chain combines TRBV5-6 with TRBJ2-3; the D is unclear. The CDR3 consists of 14 residues. The germline V and J ends were trimmed by 4 bases and 0 bases, with 9 bases remaining between them. CDR1 and CDR2 from the germline V gene are SGHDT and YYEEEE. The CDR3, as DNA: TGTGCCAGCAGCCGCGCCGACAGCACAGATACGCAGTATTTT. Protein sequence: CASSRADSTDTQYF.

V usage is TRBV29-1 and J usage is TRBJ2-5, with D maybe TRBD2 (6 bases). The germline V and J ends were trimmed by 6 bases and 5 bases, with 19 bases remaining between them. Germline lookup yields CDR1 SQVTM and CDR2 ANQGSEA. The CDR3 is 14 amino acids. Here the CDR3 reads CSVVGHLARETQYF. The CDR3 DNA is TGCAGCGTCGTTGGTCACCTAGCGCGGGAGACCCAGTACTTC.

The chain employs TRBV5-4 and TRBJ2-6; perhaps TRBD1 as D (6 bases). The ends were cut back, 4 bases at V and 2 bases at J, with 19 bases in the middle. The CDR3 has 18 residues. Germline CDR1 reads SGHNT; CDR2 reads YYREEE (reference sequence). This chain's CDR3 is CASSPKSSRGAGANVLTF. CDR3 bases: TGTGCCAGCAGCCCTAAGAGCTCCAGGGGTGCTGGGGCCAACGTCCTGACTTTC.

The chain links TRBV5-1 to TRBJ1-6, with 7 bases aligning to TRBD1. Trimming cost V 4 bases and J 5 bases; bases outside gene matches: 9. Looked up from germline, CDR1 is SGHRS and CDR2 is YFSETQ. CDR3 length: 16 amino acids. Here the CDR3 DNA reads TGCGCCAGCAGCGCCGACAGGGTGAGAGATAATTCACCCCTCCACTTT. Its translation: CASSADRVRDNSPLHF.

The rearrangement joins TRBV4-1 to TRBJ1-4, with 9 bases that match TRBD1. The CDR3 extends over 17 amino acids. Germline V CDR1 and CDR2: MGHRA, YSYEKL. V gave up 0 bases and J gave up 11 bases; unmatched junction bases: 13. The CDR3 DNA reads TGCGCCAGCAGCCAAGAAGGGTGGCCGGGGACAGGGTCGAAACTGTTTTTT. This codes for CASSQEGWPGTGSKLFF.